The sample holds many counts of the clone carrying this TCR beta chain. What it recognizes is unknown. This entry comes from a study of spatial heterogeneity in lung cancer. Study observations and caveats: Tracking of tumor mutation counts was seen in expanded intratumoral alpha and beta TCR counts. Ubiquitous expanded TCR counts tracked ubiquitous nonsynonymous mutations; regional expanded TCR counts tracked regional nonsynonymous mutations.

The CDR3 sequence is 14 residues long. Trimming stripped 3 bases from V and 3 bases from J, with 11 bases between. Time point indicated: sample taken at primary tumor resection. The donors were about 67 patients with non-small cell lung cancer that was early-stage and untreated. In each case, whole RNA from tumor, nontumor lung or frozen PBMC was sequenced unsorted. Every molecule of TCR cDNA had its own unique molecular identifier. TCRdb analysed the 5' RACE reads with MiXCR anew, one entry per CDR3 protein. The top ten hold approximately 18% of the sample, which has over 2,000 distinct CDR3 sequences, more than 5.5% seen once.

Source: lung tumor tissue, taken at surgery. V is TRBV12-3 or TRBV12-4 and J is TRBJ1-2; no clear D. This TCR derives from a male donor with early-stage non-small cell lung cancer. The CDR3 coding sequence is TGTGCCAGCAGTTTTGAGTGGGCGTACTATGGCTACACCTTC. It translates to CASSFEWAYYGYTF.